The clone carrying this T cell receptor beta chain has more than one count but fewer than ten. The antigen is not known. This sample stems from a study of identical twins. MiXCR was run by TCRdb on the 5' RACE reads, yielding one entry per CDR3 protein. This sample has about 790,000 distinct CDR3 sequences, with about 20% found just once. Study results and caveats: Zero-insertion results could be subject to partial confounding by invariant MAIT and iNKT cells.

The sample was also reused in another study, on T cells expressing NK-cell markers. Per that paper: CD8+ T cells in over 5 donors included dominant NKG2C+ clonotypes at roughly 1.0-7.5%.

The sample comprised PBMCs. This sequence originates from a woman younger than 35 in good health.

The CDR3 region is CASSGQGNTQYF. CDR3 bases: TGTGCCAGCAGTGGACAGGGCAACACGCAGTATTTT. The chain recombines TRBV6-2 or TRBV6-3 with TRBJ2-3; 8 bases fit TRBD1. Losses at the gene ends were 5 bases for V and 9 bases for J; bases not matched to a gene: 4. The CDR3 has 12 amino acids. Germline assignment: CDR1 MNHEY and CDR2 SVGEGT.